Below are 2 T cell receptor beta chains sequenced from a single sample in a study of Ad26.COV2.S vaccination and SARS-CoV-2 variants. Treatment defined: around 19 received Ad26.COV2.S at low or high dose, single or two shots; 5 received placebo; per-sample allocation not given. Repertoires come from day 63 after the first vaccine or placebo injection. Profiled with immunoSEQ multiplex PCR; TCRdb holds only in-frame clones, not every one. Among about 390,000 clones listed, around 85% were seen once. Source: peripheral blood, taken in a trial of Ad26.COV2.S vaccine versus placebo. All receptors derive from a person between 18 and 60 years old who received the Ad26.COV2.S COVID-19 vaccine or a placebo.

The gene calls are TRBV7-2 and TRBJ1-1; D possibly corresponds to TRBD1 (5 bases). The germline V and J ends were trimmed by 0 bases and 7 bases, with 9 bases remaining between them. Germline CDR1 and CDR2: SGHTA and FQGNSA. This CDR3 comprises 13 residues. CDR3 in amino acids: CASSLAPRDEAFF. CDR3 bases: TGTGCCAGCAGCTTAGCACCCAGGGATGAAGCTTTCTTT.

The chain links TRBV21-1 to TRBJ1-5; the table's D call TRBD1 went unverified against the DNA. TRBV21-1 is an annotated pseudogene. The CDR3 has 15 amino acids. CDR3 amino acids: CASSKWSEENQPQHF. CDR3 DNA sequence: TGTGCCAGCAGCAAATGGTCAGAAGAAAATCAGCCCCAGCATTTT.